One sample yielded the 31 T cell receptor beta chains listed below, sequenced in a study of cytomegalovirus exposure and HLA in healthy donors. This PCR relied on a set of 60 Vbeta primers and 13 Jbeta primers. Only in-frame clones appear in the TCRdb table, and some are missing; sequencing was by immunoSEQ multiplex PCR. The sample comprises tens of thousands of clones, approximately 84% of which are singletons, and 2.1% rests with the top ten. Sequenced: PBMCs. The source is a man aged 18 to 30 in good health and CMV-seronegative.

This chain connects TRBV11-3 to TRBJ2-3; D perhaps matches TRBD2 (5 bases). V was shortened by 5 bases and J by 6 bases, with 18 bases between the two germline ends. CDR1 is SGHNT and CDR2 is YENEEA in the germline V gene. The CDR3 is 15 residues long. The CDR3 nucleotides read TGTGCCAGCAGCCTCAGCGGTGGTATCTCCGATACGCAGTATTTT. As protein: CASSLSGGISDTQYF.

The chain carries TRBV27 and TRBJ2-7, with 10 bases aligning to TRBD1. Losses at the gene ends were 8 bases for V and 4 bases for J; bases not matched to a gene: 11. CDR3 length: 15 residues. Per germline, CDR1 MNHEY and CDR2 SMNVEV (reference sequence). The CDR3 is CASRTRDRGEYEQYF. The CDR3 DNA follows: TGTGCCAGCCGCACCCGGGACAGGGGCGAATACGAGCAGTACTTC.

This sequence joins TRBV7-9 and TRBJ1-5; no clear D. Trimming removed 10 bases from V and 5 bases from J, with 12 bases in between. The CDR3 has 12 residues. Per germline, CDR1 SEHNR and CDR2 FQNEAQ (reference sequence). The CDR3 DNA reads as TGTGCCACAGAGGGAGGCGATCAGCCCCAGCATTTT. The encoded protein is CATEGGDQPQHF.

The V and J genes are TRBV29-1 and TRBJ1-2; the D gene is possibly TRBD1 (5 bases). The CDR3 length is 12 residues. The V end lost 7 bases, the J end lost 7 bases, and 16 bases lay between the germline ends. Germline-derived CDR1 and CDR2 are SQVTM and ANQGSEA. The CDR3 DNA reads TGCAGCGGGACCCTCCCCGGGGGTGGCTACACCTTC. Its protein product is CSGTLPGGGYTF. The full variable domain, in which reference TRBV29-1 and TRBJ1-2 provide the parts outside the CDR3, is SAVISQKPSRDICQRGTSLTIQCQVDSQVTMMFWYRQQPGQSLTLIATANQGSEATYESGFVIDKFPISRPNLTFSTLTVSNMSPEDSSIYLCSGTLPGGGYTFGSGTRLTVV.

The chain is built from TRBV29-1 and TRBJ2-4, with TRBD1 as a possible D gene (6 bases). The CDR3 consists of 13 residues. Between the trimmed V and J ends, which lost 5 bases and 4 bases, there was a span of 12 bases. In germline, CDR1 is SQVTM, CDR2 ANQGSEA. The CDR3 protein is CSVMEQGKNIQYF. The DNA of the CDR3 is TGCAGCGTTATGGAACAGGGAAAAAACATTCAGTACTTC. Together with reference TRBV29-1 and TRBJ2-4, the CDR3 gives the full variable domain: SAVISQKPSRDICQRGTSLTIQCQVDSQVTMMFWYRQQPGQSLTLIATANQGSEATYESGFVIDKFPISRPNLTFSTLTVSNMSPEDSSIYLCSVMEQGKNIQYFGAGTRLSVL.

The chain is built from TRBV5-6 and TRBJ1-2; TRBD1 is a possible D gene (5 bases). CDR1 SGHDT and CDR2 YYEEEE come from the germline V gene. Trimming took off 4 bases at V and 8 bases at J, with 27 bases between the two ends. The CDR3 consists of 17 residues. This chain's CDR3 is CASSPPRGRVSSYGYTF. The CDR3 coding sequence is TGTGCCAGCAGCCCCCCGCGGGGCAGGGTGAGTAGCTACGGCTACACCTTC.

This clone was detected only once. The CDR3 spells CASSKTSGRFTRGEQFF. CDR3 DNA: TGTGCCAGCAGCAAAACTAGCGGGAGGTTCACCAGGGGTGAGCAGTTCTTC. The chain combines TRBV7-9 with TRBJ2-1, with 12 bases aligning to TRBD2. Germline values: CDR1 SEHNR, CDR2 FQNEAQ (reference sequence). The junction had 14 bases not matched to a gene; V was cut back by 5 bases and J by 9 bases. The CDR3 extends over 17 amino acids.

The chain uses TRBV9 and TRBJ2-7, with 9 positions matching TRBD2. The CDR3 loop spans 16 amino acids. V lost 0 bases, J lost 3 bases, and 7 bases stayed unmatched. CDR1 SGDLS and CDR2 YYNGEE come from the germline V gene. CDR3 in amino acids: CASSVDSSGSFYEQYF. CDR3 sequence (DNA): TGTGCCAGCAGCGTAGATAGTAGCGGGAGCTTCTACGAGCAGTACTTC. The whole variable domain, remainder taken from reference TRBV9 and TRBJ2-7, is DSGVTQTPKHLITATGQRVTLRCSPRSGDLSVYWYQQSLDQGLQFLIQYYNGEERAKGNILERFSAQQFPDLHSELNLSSLELGDSALYFCASSVDSSGSFYEQYFGPGTRLTVT.

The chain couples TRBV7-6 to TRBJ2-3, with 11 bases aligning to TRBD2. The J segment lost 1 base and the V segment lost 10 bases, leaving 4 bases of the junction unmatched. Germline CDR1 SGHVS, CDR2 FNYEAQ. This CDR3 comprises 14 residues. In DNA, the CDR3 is TGTGCCACCCAACTAGCGGGAGGCACAGATACGCAGTATTTT. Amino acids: CATQLAGGTDTQYF.

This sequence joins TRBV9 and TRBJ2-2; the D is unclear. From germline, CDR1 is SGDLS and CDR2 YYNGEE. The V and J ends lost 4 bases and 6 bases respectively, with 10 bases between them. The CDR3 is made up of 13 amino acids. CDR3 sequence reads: CASSPRSAGELFF. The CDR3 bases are TGTGCCAGCAGCCCCCGTAGTGCCGGGGAGCTGTTTTTT. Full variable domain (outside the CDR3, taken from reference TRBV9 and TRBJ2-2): DSGVTQTPKHLITATGQRVTLRCSPRSGDLSVYWYQQSLDQGLQFLIQYYNGEERAKGNILERFSAQQFPDLHSELNLSSLELGDSALYFCASSPRSAGELFFGEGSRLTVL.

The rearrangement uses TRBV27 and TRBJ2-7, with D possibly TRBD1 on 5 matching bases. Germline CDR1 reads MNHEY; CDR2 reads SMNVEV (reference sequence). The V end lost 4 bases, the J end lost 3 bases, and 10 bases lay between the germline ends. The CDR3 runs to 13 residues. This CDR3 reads CASSWAQGYEQYF. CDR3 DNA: TGTGCCAGCAGTTGGGCGCAGGGCTACGAGCAGTACTTC.

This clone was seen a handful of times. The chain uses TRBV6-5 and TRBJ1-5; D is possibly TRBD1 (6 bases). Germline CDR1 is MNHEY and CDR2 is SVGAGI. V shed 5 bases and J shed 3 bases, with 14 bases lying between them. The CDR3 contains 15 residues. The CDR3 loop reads CASSQDRFHNQPQHF. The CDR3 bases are TGTGCCAGCAGTCAAGACAGGTTTCACAATCAGCCCCAGCATTTT.

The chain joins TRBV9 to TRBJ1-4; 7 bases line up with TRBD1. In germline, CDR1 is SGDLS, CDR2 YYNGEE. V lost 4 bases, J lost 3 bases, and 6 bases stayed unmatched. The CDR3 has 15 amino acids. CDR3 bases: TGTGCCAGCAGCTTCAGGACAGGAGCTAATGAAAAACTGTTTTTT. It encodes CASSFRTGANEKLFF.

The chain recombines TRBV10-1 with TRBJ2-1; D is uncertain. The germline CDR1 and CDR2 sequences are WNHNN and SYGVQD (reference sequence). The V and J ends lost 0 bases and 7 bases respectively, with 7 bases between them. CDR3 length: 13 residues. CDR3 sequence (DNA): TGCGCCAGCAGTGAGTCGTCCCGGAATGAGCAGTTCTTC. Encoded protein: CASSESSRNEQFF.

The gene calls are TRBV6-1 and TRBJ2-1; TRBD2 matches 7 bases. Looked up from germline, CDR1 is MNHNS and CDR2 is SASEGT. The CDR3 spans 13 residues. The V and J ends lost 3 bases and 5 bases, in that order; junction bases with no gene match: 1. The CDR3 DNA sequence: TGTGCCAGCAGTGAGCGGGAGCACAATGAGCAGTTCTTC. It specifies CASSEREHNEQFF.

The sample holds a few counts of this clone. In DNA, the CDR3 is TGTGCCAGCAGTGAAGTGGTCTTGGTTGACGGACAGGGCGACGAGCAGTACTTC. Protein: CASSEVVLVDGQGDEQYF. The chain uses TRBV2 and TRBJ2-7, with 8 bases lining up with TRBD1. With V trimmed by 1 base and J by 5 bases, 16 bases remained unmatched. Germline CDR1 and CDR2: SNHLY and FYNNEI. The CDR3 has 18 amino acids.

Written as DNA, the CDR3 is TGCAGCGCACTTCTGGGACAGGCTAGCAATCAGCCCCAGCATTTT. It translates to CSALLGQASNQPQHF. V is TRBV29-1 and J is TRBJ1-5, with TRBD1 identical over 8 bases. This CDR3 contains 15 residues. Trimming took 7 bases from V and 0 from J; bases not matched to a gene: 8. Germline CDR1 and CDR2: SQVTM and ANQGSEA. Full variable domain (outside the CDR3, taken from reference TRBV29-1 and TRBJ1-5): SAVISQKPSRDICQRGTSLTIQCQVDSQVTMMFWYRQQPGQSLTLIATANQGSEATYESGFVIDKFPISRPNLTFSTLTVSNMSPEDSSIYLCSALLGQASNQPQHFGDGTRLSIL.

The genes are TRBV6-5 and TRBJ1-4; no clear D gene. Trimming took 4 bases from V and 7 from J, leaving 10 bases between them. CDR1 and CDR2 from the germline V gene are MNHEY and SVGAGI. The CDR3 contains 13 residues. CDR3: CASSFLAGEKLFF. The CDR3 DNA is TGTGCCAGCAGTTTTCTGGCGGGTGAAAAACTGTTTTTT.

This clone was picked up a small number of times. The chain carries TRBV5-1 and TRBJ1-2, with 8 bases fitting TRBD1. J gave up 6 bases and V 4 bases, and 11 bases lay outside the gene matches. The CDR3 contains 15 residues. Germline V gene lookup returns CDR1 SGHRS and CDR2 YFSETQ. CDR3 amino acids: CASSRRAGGSNGYTF. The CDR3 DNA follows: TGCGCCAGCAGCCGTCGGGCAGGGGGCTCTAATGGCTACACCTTC.

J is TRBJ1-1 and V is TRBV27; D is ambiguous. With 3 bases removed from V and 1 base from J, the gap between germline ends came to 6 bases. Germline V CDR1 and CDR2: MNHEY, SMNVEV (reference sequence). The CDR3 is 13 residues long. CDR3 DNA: TGTGCCAGCAGTTTTGGGCCGAACACTGAAGCTTTCTTT. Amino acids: CASSFGPNTEAFF.

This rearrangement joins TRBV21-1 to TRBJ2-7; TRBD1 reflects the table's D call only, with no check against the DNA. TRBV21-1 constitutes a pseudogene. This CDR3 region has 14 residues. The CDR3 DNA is TGTGCCAGCAGCCCCAGGACAGGTACCTACGAGCAGTACTTC. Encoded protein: CASSPRTGTYEQYF.

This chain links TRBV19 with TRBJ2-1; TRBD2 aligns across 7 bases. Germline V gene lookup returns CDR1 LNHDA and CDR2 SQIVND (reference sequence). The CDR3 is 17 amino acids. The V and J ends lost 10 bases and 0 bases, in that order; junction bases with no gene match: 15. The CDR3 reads CATKELADPSSYNEQFF. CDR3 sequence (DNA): TGTGCCACCAAGGAGCTAGCGGACCCGAGCTCCTACAATGAGCAGTTCTTC. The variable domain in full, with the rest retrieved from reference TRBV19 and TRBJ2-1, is DGGITQSPKYLFRKEGQNVTLSCEQNLNHDAMYWYRQDPGQGLRLIYYSQIVNDFQKGDIAEGYSVSREKKESFPLTVTSAQKNPTAFYLCATKELADPSSYNEQFFGPGTRLTVL.

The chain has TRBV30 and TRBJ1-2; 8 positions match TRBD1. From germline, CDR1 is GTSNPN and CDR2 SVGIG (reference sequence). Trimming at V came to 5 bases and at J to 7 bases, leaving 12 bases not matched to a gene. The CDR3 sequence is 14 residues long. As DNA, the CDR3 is TGTGCCTGGCTGGCGGAACAGGGGGTTGGTGGCTACACCTTC. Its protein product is CAWLAEQGVGGYTF.

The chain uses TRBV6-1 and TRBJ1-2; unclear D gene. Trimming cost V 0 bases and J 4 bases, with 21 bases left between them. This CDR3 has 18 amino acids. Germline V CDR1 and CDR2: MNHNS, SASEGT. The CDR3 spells CASSEALFGSAGGYGYTF. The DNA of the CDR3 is TGTGCCAGCAGTGAAGCGTTGTTCGGGTCGGCGGGAGGCTATGGCTACACCTTC.

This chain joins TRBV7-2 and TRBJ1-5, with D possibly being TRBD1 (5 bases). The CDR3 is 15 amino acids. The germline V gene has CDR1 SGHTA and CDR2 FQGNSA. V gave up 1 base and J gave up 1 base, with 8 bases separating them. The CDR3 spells CASSLGSGSNQPQHF. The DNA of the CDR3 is TGTGCCAGCAGCTTAGGGTCAGGGAGCAATCAGCCCCAGCATTTT.

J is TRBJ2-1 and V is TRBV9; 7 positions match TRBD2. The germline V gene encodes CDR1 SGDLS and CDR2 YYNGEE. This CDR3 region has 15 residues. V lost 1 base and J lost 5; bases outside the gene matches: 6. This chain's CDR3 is CASSVISGDNNEQFF. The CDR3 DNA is TGTGCCAGCAGCGTAATAAGCGGGGATAACAATGAGCAGTTCTTC.

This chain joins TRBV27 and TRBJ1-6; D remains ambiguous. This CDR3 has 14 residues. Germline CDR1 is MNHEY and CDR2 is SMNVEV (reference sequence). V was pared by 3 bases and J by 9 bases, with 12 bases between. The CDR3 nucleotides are TGTGCCAGCAGTTTGGAGGGCTGGGGTTCACCCCTCCACTTT. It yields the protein CASSLEGWGSPLHF.

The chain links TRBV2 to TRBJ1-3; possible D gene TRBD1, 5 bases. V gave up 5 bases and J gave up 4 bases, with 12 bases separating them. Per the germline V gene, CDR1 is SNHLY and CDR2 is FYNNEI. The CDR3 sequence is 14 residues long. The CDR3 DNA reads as TGTGCCAGCAGTCAGGGTCAAGGAGGAAACACCATATATTTT. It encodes CASSQGQGGNTIYF. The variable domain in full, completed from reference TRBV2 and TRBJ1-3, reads EPEVTQTPSHQVTQMGQEVILRCVPISNHLYFYWYRQILGQKVEFLVSFYNNEISEKSEIFDDQFSVERPDGSNFTLKIRSTKLEDSAMYFCASSQGQGGNTIYFGEGSWLTVV.

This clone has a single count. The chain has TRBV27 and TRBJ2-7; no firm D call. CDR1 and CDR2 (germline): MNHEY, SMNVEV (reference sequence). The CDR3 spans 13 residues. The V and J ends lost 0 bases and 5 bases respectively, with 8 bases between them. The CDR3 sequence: CASSLSATHEQYF. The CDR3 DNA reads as TGTGCCAGCAGTTTATCAGCTACCCACGAGCAGTACTTC.

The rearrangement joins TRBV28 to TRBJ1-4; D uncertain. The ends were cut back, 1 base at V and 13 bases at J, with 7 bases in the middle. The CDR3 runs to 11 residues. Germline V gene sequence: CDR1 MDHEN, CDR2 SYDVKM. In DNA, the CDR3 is TGTGCCAGCAGTTTATCCCTAGTACTGTTTTTT. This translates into CASSLSLVLFF.

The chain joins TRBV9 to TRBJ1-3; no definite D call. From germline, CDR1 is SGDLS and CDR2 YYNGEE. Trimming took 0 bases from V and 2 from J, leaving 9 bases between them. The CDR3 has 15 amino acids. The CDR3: CASSVVSTPGNTIYF. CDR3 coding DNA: TGTGCCAGCAGCGTAGTATCCACTCCTGGAAACACCATATATTTT.